The 27 T cell receptor beta chains listed next were all sequenced from one sample in a study of Graves' ophthalmopathy and Graves' hyperthyroidism. RNA transcripts provided the template for amplifying TCR beta CDR3 regions. HTBI primers served in a first-round RT-PCR, which a second-round multiplex PCR followed. TCRdb passed the multiplex PCR reads through MiXCR, listing each CDR3 protein once. The table has approximately 410,000 distinct CDR3 sequences, 15% to 17% seen once. Sequences were obtained from peripheral blood. All receptors derive from a woman aged 18-30 years with stable Graves' hyperthyroidism.

This chain links TRBV5-1 with TRBJ2-7; TRBD1 agrees at 7 bases. Germline lookup yields CDR1 SGHRS and CDR2 YFSETQ. This CDR3 has 15 residues. The J segment lost 3 bases and the V segment lost 0 bases, leaving 6 bases of the junction unmatched. The CDR3 nucleotides are TGCGCCAGCAGCTTGGCTGGACAGGAAGTCTACGAGCAGTACTTC. Encoded protein: CASSLAGQEVYEQYF.

Ten or more counts support this clonotype. The rearrangement joins TRBV12-3 or TRBV12-4 to TRBJ1-2, with D perhaps matching TRBD1 (6 bases). The length of the CDR3 is 13 residues. The ends were cut back, 4 bases at V and 7 bases at J, with 13 bases in the middle. The CDR3 DNA reads TGTGCCAGCAGTTCCTACAGGGAAGGTGGCTACACCTTC. It translates to CASSSYREGGYTF.

In this sample, this clonotype turned up many times. The chain is built from TRBV29-1 and TRBJ1-1; D is uncertain. Per germline, CDR1 SQVTM and CDR2 ANQGSEA. There are 13 residues in the CDR3. The V end was cut by 0 bases, the J end by 8 bases, with 13 bases between. CDR3: CSVEEWRNSEAFF. The CDR3 DNA reads as TGCAGCGTTGAAGAGTGGAGAAACAGCGAAGCTTTCTTT.

The V gene is TRBV5-1, the J gene TRBJ2-5; the match to TRBD1 covers 9 bases. From germline, CDR1 is SGHRS and CDR2 YFSETQ. The CDR3 consists of 14 residues. V gave up 2 bases and J gave up 4 bases; unmatched junction bases: 3. The DNA for the CDR3 is TGCGCCAGCAGCTTTTTACAGGGGGCAGAGACCCAGTACTTC. It is translated as CASSFLQGAETQYF.

This clonotype showed up many times. This rearrangement joins TRBV12-3 or TRBV12-4 to TRBJ1-5; 8 bases line up with TRBD1. The CDR3 sequence is 15 residues long. The J segment lost 8 bases and the V segment lost 1 base, leaving 7 bases of the junction unmatched. The CDR3 is CASSLGRQGAKPQHF. CDR3 sequence (DNA): TGTGCCAGCAGTTTAGGAAGGCAGGGGGCGAAGCCCCAGCATTTT.

V usage is TRBV9 and J usage is TRBJ2-5; D possibly corresponds to TRBD2 (5 bases). The ends were cut back, 7 bases at V and 2 bases at J, with 18 bases in the middle. The germline CDR1 and CDR2 sequences are SGDLS and YYNGEE. This CDR3 region has 15 residues. The DNA of the CDR3 is TGTGCCAGCTGCCCCGGGCCTGGGGAGCAAGAGACCCAGTACTTC. Translating it yields CASCPGPGEQETQYF.

This clonotype came up a few times. This chain uses TRBV20-1 with TRBJ1-4; D unclear. Trimming pared 0 bases from V and 6 bases from J, leaving 11 bases between. Germline V gives CDR1 DFQATT, CDR2 SNEGSKA (reference sequence). CDR3 length: 14 amino acids. CDR3 DNA: TGCAGTGCTAGAGAAGGCCATTCCTATGAAAAACTGTTTTTT. Amino acids: CSAREGHSYEKLFF.

This clonotype was picked up many times. The genes are TRBV12-3 or TRBV12-4 and TRBJ1-5; D is ambiguous. The CDR3 extends over 15 amino acids. The germline V and J ends were trimmed by 2 bases and 6 bases, with 14 bases remaining between them. CDR3 DNA: TGTGCCAGCAGTTTATGGGCCGGGATGAGTCAGCCCCAGCATTTT. It yields the protein CASSLWAGMSQPQHF.

This clonotype was counted at least ten times. V usage is TRBV7-3 and J usage is TRBJ2-7; 7 bases are a match to TRBD1. This CDR3 contains 14 residues. The ends lost 5 bases at V and 7 bases at J; junction bases unmatched: 11. Germline V lookup: CDR1 SGHTA, CDR2 FQGTGA. CDR3 residues: CASSTTGYGEEQYF. The DNA for the CDR3 is TGTGCCAGCAGCACGACAGGGTATGGTGAGGAGCAGTACTTC.

This clonotype was observed at least ten times. The genes are TRBV27 and TRBJ1-2; the match to TRBD1 covers 8 bases. The J segment lost 3 bases and the V segment lost 6 bases, leaving 9 bases of the junction unmatched. Germline assignment: CDR1 MNHEY and CDR2 SMNVEV (reference sequence). The CDR3 sequence is 15 residues long. The CDR3 sequence: CASSHGQGWYYGYTF. The DNA for the CDR3 is TGTGCCAGCAGCCACGGACAGGGTTGGTACTATGGCTACACCTTC.

This clonotype has at least ten counts. The chain carries TRBV28 and TRBJ1-5; 7 bases are a match to TRBD1. V dropped 6 bases and J dropped 2; count of bases not matched to a gene: 13. The CDR3 totals 17 residues. Per germline, CDR1 MDHEN and CDR2 SYDVKM. CDR3 coding DNA: TGTGCCAGCAGGGATAAACAGGGGTCCTTGGGCAATCAGCCCCAGCATTTT. Amino acids: CASRDKQGSLGNQPQHF.

This clonotype was counted only a few times. The gene calls are TRBV7-3 and TRBJ2-2, with a weak D call TRBD2 (6 bases). Between the trimmed V and J ends, which lost 2 bases and 2 bases, there was a span of 12 bases. The CDR3 is made up of 16 amino acids. The germline V gene has CDR1 SGHTA and CDR2 FQGTGA. The CDR3: CASSLQAGPNTGELFF. The CDR3 DNA is TGTGCCAGCAGCTTACAAGCGGGCCCTAACACCGGGGAGCTGTTTTTT.

A word on this clonotype: Given a much more abundant clone one base away, this may be a read error. The gene calls are TRBV12-3 or TRBV12-4 and TRBJ1-5; D might be TRBD1 (5 bases). The CDR3 runs to 13 residues. CDR3 amino acids: CASRRSGNQPHHF. The CDR3, as DNA: TGTGCCAGCAGGAGATCAGGGAATCAGCCCCATCATTTT.

This clonotype was recorded a few times. The chain is built from TRBV4-2 and TRBJ2-5; 9 bases map to TRBD2. Germline lookup yields CDR1 LGHNA and CDR2 YNFKEQ. J lost 1 base, V lost 8 bases, and 8 bases had no gene match. There are 15 residues in the CDR3. The CDR3 nucleotides read TGTGCCAGCTTAGGGGCTAGCGGGGCCCAAGAGACCCAGTACTTC. Protein product: CASLGASGAQETQYF.

This clonotype has ten or more counts. The chain joins TRBV20-1 to TRBJ2-5; 10 bases map to TRBD1. V shed 0 bases and J 5 bases; nucleotides not matched to a gene: 6. CDR3 length equals 15 residues. CDR1 DFQATT and CDR2 SNEGSKA come from the germline V gene (reference sequence). The CDR3 loop reads CSARDTDRGLETQYF. CDR3 nucleotide sequence: TGCAGTGCTAGAGATACAGACAGGGGGCTTGAGACCCAGTACTTC.

This clonotype was observed at least ten times. The chain couples TRBV6-1 to TRBJ1-2; 8 bases fit TRBD1. Germline lookup yields CDR1 MNHNS and CDR2 SASEGT. This CDR3 contains 13 residues. Trimming at V came to 8 bases and at J to 7 bases, leaving 9 bases not matched to a gene. For the CDR3, the DNA is TGTGCCAGCCTTCCGGACAGGGTACGTGGCTACACCTTC. Its translation is CASLPDRVRGYTF.

This clonotype was seen repeatedly, ten times or more. CDR3 loop: CASSYRTGNGYTF. The CDR3, as DNA: TGTGCCAGCAGTTACAGGACAGGGAATGGCTACACCTTC. The chain joins TRBV6-5 to TRBJ1-2, with 8 nucleotides matching TRBD1. Germline V gene lookup returns CDR1 MNHEY and CDR2 SVGAGI. The V and J ends lost 2 bases and 6 bases, in that order; junction bases with no gene match: 2. The CDR3 has 13 amino acids.

This clonotype came up many times. The chain combines TRBV24-1 with TRBJ1-1; maybe TRBD1 (6 bases). The CDR3 length is 13 residues. Between the trimmed V and J ends, which lost 7 bases and 0 bases, there was a span of 8 bases. The germline V gene encodes CDR1 KGHDR and CDR2 SFDVKD. Here the CDR3 DNA reads TGTGCCACCAGGGACAGAATGAACACTGAAGCTTTCTTT. Protein: CATRDRMNTEAFF.

This clonotype was picked up a small number of times. This likely comes from a read error, as the CDR3 has no conserved phenylalanine or tryptophan at its end. V gene TRBV19 combines with J gene TRBJ1-6; the D is unclear. The CDR3 runs 14 residues. Germline V lookup: CDR1 LNHDA, CDR2 SQIVND (reference sequence). Trimming left V 6 bases short and J 6 bases short, with 12 bases between. The DNA for the CDR3 is TGTGCCAGTAGAACCCGGCAGTCTAATTCACCCCTCCACCTT. Its protein product is CASRTRQSNSPLHL.

This clonotype was recorded at least ten times. The chain uses TRBV19 and TRBJ1-5; 10 nucleotides agree with TRBD1. Germline V gene data show CDR1 as LNHDA and CDR2 as SQIVND (reference sequence). The V gene end was trimmed by 6 bases and the J gene end by 1 base; junction bases not matched to a gene: 3. CDR3 length: 15 amino acids. The CDR3 region is CASRDRGRSNQPQHF. The CDR3 bases are TGTGCCAGTAGAGACAGGGGGCGCAGCAATCAGCCCCAGCATTTT.

On this clonotype: Possible read error: a much larger clone is one base away. V usage is TRBV29-1 and J usage is TRBJ1-5; possibly TRBD1 for D (6 bases). V lost 5 bases and J 3 bases, leaving 11 bases between the germline ends. The germline V gene has CDR1 SQVTM and CDR2 ANQGSEA. The CDR3 has 13 residues. CDR3 region: CSVTDRSNQPQHF. CDR3 in DNA: TGCAGCGTTACCGACAGGTCCAATCAGCCCCAGCATTTT.

This clonotype was recorded at least ten times. The CDR3 nucleotides are TGTGCCACCAGTGAAAGAGGGGACAATCAGCCCCAGCATTTT. It encodes CATSERGDNQPQHF. The chain employs TRBV24-1 and TRBJ1-5; tentatively, D is TRBD1 (5 bases). Germline values: CDR1 KGHDR, CDR2 SFDVKD. V shed 4 bases and J shed 3 bases, with 9 bases lying between them. This CDR3 has 14 amino acids.

This clonotype was seen many times. The rearrangement links TRBV29-1 to TRBJ2-7, with D maybe TRBD1 (6 bases). This CDR3 has 13 residues. Germline CDR1 SQVTM, CDR2 ANQGSEA. V dropped 6 bases and J dropped 0 bases, with 12 bases sitting between them. CDR3 sequence: CSVRTVASYEQYF. Written as DNA, the CDR3 is TGCAGCGTGCGGACAGTTGCCTCCTACGAGCAGTACTTC.

The table lists this clonotype with many counts. The V call is TRBV6-5, the J call TRBJ2-7; D might be TRBD2 (5 bases). Trimming removed 3 bases at V and 6 bases at J, with 18 bases between. Germline V CDR1 and CDR2: MNHEY, SVGAGI. The CDR3 has 15 residues. The CDR3 spells CASSYITRQRSEQYF. CDR3 in DNA: TGTGCCAGCAGTTATATAACTAGGCAACGTAGCGAGCAGTACTTC.

A few counts support this clonotype. V is TRBV5-6 and J is TRBJ1-1; 7 nucleotides agree with TRBD1. Unmatched junction bases numbered 15, after V lost 6 bases and J lost 4 bases. CDR3 length: 16 amino acids. Germline CDR1 and CDR2: SGHDT and YYEEEE. CDR3 coding DNA: TGTGCCAGCACCTGGGGGGGTCTCAGGGGGACCACTGAAGCTTTCTTT. Its protein product is CASTWGGLRGTTEAFF.

This clonotype was counted at least ten times. V gene TRBV12-3 or TRBV12-4 combines with J gene TRBJ1-6; no clear D gene. The CDR3 extends over 14 amino acids. Trimming removed 0 bases at V and 7 bases at J, with 7 bases between. CDR3 sequence: CASSLALGNSPLHF. CDR3 DNA: TGTGCCAGCAGTTTAGCGCTAGGAAATTCACCCCTCCACTTT.

This clonotype was counted many times. The chain uses TRBV20-1 and TRBJ2-7; 7 nucleotides match TRBD2. The length of the CDR3 is 16 residues. The V and J ends lost 6 bases and 5 bases, in that order; junction bases with no gene match: 19. Germline V gene lookup returns CDR1 DFQATT and CDR2 SNEGSKA (reference sequence). The CDR3 coding sequence is TGCAGTGCCCTGGTGCGGACGGGGGGTAATCGGAACGAGCAGTACTTC. It encodes CSALVRTGGNRNEQYF.